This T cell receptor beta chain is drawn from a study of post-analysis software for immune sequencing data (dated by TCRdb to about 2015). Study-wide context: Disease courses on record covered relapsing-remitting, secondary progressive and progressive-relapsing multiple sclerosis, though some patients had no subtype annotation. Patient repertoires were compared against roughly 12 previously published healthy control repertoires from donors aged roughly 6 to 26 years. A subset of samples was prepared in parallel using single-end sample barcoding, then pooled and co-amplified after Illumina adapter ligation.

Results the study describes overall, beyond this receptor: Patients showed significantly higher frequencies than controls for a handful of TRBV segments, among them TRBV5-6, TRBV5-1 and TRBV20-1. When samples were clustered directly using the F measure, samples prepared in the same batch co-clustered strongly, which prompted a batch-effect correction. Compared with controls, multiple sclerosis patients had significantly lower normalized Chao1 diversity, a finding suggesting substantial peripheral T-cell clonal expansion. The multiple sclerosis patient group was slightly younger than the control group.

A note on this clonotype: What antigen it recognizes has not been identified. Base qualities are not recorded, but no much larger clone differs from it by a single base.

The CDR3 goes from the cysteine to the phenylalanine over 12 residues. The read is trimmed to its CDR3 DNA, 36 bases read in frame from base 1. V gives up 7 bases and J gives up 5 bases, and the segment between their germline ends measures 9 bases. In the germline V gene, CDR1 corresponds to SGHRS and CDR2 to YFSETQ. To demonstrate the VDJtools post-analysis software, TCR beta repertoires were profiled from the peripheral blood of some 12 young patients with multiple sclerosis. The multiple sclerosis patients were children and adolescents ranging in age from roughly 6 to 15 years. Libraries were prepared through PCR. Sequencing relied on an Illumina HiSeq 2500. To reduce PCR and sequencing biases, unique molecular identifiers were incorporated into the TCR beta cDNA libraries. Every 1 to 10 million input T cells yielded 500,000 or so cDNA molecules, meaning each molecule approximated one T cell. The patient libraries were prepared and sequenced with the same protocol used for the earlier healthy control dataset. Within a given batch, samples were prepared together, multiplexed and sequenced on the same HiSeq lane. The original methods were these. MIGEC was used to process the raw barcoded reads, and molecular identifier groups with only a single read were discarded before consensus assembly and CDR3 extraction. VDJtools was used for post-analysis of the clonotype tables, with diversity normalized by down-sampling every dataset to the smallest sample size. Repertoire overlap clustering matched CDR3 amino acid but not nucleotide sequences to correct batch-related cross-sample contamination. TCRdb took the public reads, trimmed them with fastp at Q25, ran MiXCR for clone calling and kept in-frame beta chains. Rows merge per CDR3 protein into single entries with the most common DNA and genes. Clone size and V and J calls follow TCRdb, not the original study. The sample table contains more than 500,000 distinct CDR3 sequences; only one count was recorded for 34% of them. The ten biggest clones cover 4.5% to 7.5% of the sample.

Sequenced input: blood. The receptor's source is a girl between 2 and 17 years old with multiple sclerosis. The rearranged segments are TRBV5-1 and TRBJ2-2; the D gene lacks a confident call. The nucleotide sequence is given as TGCGCCAGCCACTTTGGGACCGGGGAGCTGTTTTTT. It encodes CASHFGTGELFF. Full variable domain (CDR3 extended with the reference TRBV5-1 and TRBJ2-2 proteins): KAGVTQTPRYLIKTRGQQVTLSCSPISGHRSVSWYQQTPGQGLQFLFEYFSETQRNKGNFPGRFSGRQFSNSRSEMNVSTLELGDSALYLCASHFGTGELFFGEGSRLTVL.